The next 5 T cell receptor beta chains were all read from a single sample in a study of beta chain features in type 1 diabetes. Expressed TCRB transcripts were sequenced, since all the RNA that had been isolated was reverse transcribed. The repertoire was sequenced with immunoSEQ multiplex PCR; TCRdb's copy has only in-frame clones and lacks some. The sample records about 140,000 clones, about a tenth being singletons. The sample consisted of central memory CD4+ T cells from blood. The source of these receptors is a middle-aged woman in good health.

As to this clone: The sample holds other DNA sequences that translate to the same CDR3. The chain couples TRBV11-3 to TRBJ2-1; 13 bases line up with TRBD2. The CDR3 is 15 residues long. The germline gives CDR1 SGHNT, CDR2 YENEEA. The V gene end was trimmed by 1 base and the J gene end by 6 bases; junction bases not matched to a gene: 0. For the CDR3, the DNA is TGTGCCAGCAGCTTAGGACTAGCGGGGGGCAATGAGCAGTTCTTC. Its protein product is CASSLGLAGGNEQFF.

This clone has only a few counts. The V call is TRBV28, the J call TRBJ1-3; the D is unclear. Trimming shortened V by 2 bases and J by 4 bases, and 9 bases separated the two germline ends. Germline V gene sequence: CDR1 MDHEN, CDR2 SYDVKM. The CDR3 totals 14 residues. CDR3 sequence: CASSLEAAGNTIYF. The CDR3 DNA is TGTGCCAGCAGTTTAGAGGCAGCGGGAAACACCATATATTTT. Full variable domain (rest looked up from reference TRBV28 and TRBJ1-3): DVKVTQSSRYLVKRTGEKVFLECVQDMDHENMFWYRQDPGLGLRLIYFSYDVKMKEKGDIPEGYSVSREKKERFSLILESASTNQTSMYLCASSLEAAGNTIYFGEGSWLTVV.

This clone was recorded a few times. The chain is built from TRBV27 and TRBJ1-4; 7 nucleotides match TRBD1. This CDR3 contains 14 residues. Germline CDR1 is MNHEY and CDR2 is SMNVEV (reference sequence). The V and J ends lost 5 bases and 3 bases, in that order; junction bases with no gene match: 3. The CDR3 here is CASSAQGANEKLFF. CDR3 sequence (DNA): TGTGCCAGCAGTGCCCAGGGGGCTAATGAAAAACTGTTTTTT.

The genes are TRBV4-3 and TRBJ1-2, with D tentatively TRBD1 (6 bases). The V gene lost 4 bases and the J gene lost 3 bases, with 18 bases spanning the gap. The germline V gene has CDR1 LGHNA and CDR2 YSLEER. The length of the CDR3 is 16 residues. The CDR3 region has the DNA TGCGCCAGCAGCCGAACGAGGGGGGGATTAGACTATGGCTACACCTTC. It specifies CASSRTRGGLDYGYTF.

Only a few counts were recorded for this clone. The chain employs TRBV5-1 and TRBJ2-3; D might be TRBD1 (5 bases). This CDR3 is built from 16 residues. Trimming left V 4 bases short and J 4 bases short, with 19 bases between. Looked up from germline, CDR1 is SGHRS and CDR2 is YFSETQ. The DNA of the CDR3 is TGCGCCAGCAGCGGGGCCGACCAAACCCGGTCAGATACGCAGTATTTT. Protein: CASSGADQTRSDTQYF.